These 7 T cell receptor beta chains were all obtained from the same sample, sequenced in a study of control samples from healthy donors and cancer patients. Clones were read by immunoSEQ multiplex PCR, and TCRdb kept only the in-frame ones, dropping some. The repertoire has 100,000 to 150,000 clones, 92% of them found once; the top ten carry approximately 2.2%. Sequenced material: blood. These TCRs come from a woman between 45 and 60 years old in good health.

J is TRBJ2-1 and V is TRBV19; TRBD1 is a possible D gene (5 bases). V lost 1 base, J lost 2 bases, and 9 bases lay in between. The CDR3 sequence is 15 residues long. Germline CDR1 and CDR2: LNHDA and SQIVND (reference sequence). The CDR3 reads CASSIGQGPYNEQFF. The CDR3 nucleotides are TGTGCCAGTAGTATAGGGCAGGGTCCCTACAATGAGCAGTTCTTC.

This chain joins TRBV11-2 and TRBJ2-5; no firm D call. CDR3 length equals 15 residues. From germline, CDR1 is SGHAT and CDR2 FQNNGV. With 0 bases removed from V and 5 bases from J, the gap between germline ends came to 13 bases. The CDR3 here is CASSLEVGRRETQYF. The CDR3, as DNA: TGTGCCAGCAGCTTAGAGGTGGGAAGGCGGGAGACCCAGTACTTC.

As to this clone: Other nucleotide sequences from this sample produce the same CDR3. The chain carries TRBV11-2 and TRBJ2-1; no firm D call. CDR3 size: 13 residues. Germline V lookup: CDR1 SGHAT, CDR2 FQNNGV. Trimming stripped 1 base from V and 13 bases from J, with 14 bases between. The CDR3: CASSLGSTGPQFF. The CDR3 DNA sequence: TGTGCCAGCAGCTTAGGGTCAACTGGACCCCAGTTCTTC.

CDR3 sequence (DNA): TGTGCTAGTGGTTTGGACAGGCGTAAGGATCAGCCCCAGCATTTT. Amino acids: CASGLDRRKDQPQHF. The chain couples TRBV12-5 to TRBJ1-5, with a possible D match to TRBD1 (5 bases). Germline CDR1 reads LGHNT; CDR2 reads FRNRAP. V was pared by 1 base and J by 5 bases, with 12 bases between. The CDR3 is 15 amino acids.

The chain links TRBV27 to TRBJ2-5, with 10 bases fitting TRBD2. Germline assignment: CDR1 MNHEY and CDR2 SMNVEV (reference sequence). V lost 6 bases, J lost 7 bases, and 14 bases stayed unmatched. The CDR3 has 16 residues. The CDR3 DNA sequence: TGTGCCAGCAGCCCCTCGGGGAGCGGGGGGGTGGGGACCCAGTACTTC. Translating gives CASSPSGSGGVGTQYF.

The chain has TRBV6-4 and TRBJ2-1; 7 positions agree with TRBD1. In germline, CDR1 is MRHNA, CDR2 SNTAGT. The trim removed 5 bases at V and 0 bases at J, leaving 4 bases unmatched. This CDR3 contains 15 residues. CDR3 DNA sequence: TGTGCCAGCAGTACAACAGGGGACTCCTACAATGAGCAGTTCTTC. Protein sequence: CASSTTGDSYNEQFF.

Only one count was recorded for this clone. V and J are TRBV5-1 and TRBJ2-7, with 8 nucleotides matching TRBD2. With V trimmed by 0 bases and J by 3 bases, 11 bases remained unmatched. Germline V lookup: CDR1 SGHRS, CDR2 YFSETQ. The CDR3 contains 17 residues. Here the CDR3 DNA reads TGCGCCAGCAGCTTGGACGTCGCGCGGGGGGCCTACTACGAGCAGTACTTC. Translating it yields CASSLDVARGAYYEQYF.